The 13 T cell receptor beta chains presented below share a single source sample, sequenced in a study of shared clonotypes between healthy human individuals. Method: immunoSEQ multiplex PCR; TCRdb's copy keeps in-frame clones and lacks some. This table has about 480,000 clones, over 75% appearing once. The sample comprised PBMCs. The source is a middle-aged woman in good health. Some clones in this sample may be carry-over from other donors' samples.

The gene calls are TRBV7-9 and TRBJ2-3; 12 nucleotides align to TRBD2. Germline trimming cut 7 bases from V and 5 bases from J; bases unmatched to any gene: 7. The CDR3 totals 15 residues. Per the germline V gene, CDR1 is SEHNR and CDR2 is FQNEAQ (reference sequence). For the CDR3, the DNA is TGTGCCAGCACCCTAGCGGGAGGGCCCGGAGATACGCAGTATTTT. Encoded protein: CASTLAGGPGDTQYF.

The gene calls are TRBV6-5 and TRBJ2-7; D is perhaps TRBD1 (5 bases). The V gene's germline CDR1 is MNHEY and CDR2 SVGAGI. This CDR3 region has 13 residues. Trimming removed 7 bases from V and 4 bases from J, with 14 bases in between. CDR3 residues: CASTPPGQYEQYF. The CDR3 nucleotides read TGTGCCAGCACCCCTCCAGGGCAATACGAGCAGTACTTC.

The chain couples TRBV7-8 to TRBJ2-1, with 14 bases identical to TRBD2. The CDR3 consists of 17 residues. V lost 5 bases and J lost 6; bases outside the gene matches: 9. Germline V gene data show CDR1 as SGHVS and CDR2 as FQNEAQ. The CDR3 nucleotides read TGTGCCAGCAGCACCGGGACTAGCGGGAGTTTGGCCAATGAGCAGTTCTTC. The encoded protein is CASSTGTSGSLANEQFF.

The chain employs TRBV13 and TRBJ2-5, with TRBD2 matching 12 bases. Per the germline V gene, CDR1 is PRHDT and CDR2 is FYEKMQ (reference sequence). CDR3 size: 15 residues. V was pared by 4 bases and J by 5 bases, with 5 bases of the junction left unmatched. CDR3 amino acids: CASSSTSGSWETQYF. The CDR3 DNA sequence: TGTGCCAGCAGCTCGACTAGCGGGAGCTGGGAGACCCAGTACTTC.

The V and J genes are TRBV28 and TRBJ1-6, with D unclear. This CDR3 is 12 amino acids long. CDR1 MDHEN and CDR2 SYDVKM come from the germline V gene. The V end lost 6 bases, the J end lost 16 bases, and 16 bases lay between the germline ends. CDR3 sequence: CASSVSYIKLHF. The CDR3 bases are TGTGCCAGCAGCGTGTCCTATATCAAGCTCCACTTT.

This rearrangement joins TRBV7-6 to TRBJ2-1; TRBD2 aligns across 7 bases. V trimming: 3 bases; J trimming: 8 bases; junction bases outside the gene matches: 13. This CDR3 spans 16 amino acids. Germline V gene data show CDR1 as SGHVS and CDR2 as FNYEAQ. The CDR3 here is CASSFYLREMADEQFF. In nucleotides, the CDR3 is TGTGCCAGCAGCTTTTATTTGCGGGAGATGGCCGATGAGCAGTTCTTC.

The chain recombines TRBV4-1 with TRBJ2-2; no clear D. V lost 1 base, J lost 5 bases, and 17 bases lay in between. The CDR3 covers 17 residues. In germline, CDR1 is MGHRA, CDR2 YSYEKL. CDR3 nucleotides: TGCGCCAGCAGCCAAGGCTTTGGGGAACGTCGGACCGGGGAGCTGTTTTTT. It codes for CASSQGFGERRTGELFF.

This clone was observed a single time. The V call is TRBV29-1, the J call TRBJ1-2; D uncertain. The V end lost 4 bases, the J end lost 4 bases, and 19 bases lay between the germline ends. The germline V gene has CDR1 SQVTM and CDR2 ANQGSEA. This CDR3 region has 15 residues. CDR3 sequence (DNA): TGCAGCGTTGCCGGCGCCCAAGGATCATCCTATGGCTACACCTTC. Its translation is CSVAGAQGSSYGYTF.

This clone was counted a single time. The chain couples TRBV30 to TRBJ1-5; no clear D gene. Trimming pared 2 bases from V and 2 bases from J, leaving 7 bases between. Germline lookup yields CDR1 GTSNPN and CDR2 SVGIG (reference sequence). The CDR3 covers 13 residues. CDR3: CAWSSDGNQPQHF. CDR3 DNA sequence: TGTGCCTGGAGTTCTGATGGCAATCAGCCCCAGCATTTT.

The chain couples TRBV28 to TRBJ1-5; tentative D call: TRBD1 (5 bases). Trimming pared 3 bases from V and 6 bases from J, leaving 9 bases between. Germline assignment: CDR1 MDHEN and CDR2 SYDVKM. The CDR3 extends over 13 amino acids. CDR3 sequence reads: CASSLEGVQPQHF. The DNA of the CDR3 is TGTGCCAGCAGTTTGGAAGGGGTTCAGCCCCAGCATTTT.

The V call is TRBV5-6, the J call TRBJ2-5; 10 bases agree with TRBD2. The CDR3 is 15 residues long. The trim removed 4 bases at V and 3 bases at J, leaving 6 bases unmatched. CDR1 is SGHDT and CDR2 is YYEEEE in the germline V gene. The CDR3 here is CASSPFLAGEETQYF. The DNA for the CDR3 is TGTGCCAGCAGCCCTTTCCTAGCGGGGGAAGAGACCCAGTACTTC.

The CDR3 spells CASTLGSWSEAFF. The CDR3 DNA sequence: TGTGCCAGCACCTTGGGGTCCTGGAGTGAAGCTTTCTTT. J is TRBJ1-1 and V is TRBV28; no firm D call. CDR1 MDHEN and CDR2 SYDVKM come from the germline V gene. The CDR3 is made up of 13 amino acids. V was clipped by 7 bases and J by 7 bases, with 16 bases between them.

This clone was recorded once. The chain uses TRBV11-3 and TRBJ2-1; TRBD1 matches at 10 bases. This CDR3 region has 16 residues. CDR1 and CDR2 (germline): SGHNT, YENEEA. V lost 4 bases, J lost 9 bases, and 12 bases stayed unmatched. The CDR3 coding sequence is TGTGCCAGCAGCTCAAGGGGGGACAGGGGAAGTGTTGAGCAGTTCTTC. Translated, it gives CASSSRGDRGSVEQFF.